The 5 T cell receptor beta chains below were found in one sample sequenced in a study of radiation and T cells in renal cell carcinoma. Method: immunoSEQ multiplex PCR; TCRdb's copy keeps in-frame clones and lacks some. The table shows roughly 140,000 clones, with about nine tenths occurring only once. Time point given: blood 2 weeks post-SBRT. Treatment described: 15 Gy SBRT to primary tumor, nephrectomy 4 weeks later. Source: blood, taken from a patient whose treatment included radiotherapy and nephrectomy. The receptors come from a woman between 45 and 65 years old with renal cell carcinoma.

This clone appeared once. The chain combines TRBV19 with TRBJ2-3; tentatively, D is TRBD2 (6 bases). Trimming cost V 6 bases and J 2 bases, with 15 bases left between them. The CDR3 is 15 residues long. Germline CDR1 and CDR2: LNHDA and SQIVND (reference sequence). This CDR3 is CASSPSGGTTDTQYF. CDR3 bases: TGTGCCAGTAGCCCCTCAGGCGGGACCACAGATACGCAGTATTTT.

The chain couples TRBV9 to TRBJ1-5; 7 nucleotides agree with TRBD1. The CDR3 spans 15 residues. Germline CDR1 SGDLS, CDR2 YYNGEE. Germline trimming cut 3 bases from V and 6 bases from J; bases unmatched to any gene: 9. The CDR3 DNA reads TGTGCCAGCAGCGAGGGTTTCAGGGGGACTCAGCCCCAGCATTTT. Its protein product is CASSEGFRGTQPQHF.

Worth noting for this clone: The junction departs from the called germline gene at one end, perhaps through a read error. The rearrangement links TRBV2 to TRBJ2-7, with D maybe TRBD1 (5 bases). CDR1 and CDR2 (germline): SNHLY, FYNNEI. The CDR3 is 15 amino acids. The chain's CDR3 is CASSEARRNWGKPSF. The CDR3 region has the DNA TGTGCCAGCAGTGAAGCGAGAAGGAATTGGGGCAAACCAAGCTTC.

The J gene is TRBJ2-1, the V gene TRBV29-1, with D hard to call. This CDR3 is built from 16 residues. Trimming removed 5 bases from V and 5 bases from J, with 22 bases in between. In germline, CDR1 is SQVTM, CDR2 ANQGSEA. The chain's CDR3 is CSVRSSLPRSHNEQFF. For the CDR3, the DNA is TGCAGCGTTAGATCTTCCCTCCCAAGATCCCACAATGAGCAGTTCTTC.

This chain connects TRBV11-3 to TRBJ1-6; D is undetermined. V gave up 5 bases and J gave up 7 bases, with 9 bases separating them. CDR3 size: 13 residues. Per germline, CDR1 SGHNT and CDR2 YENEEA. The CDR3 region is CASSPDANSPLHF. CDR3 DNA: TGTGCCAGCAGCCCGGATGCGAATTCACCCCTCCACTTT. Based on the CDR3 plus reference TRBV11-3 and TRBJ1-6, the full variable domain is EAGVVQSPRYKIIEKKQPVAFWCNPISGHNTLYWYLQNLGQGPELLIRYENEEAVDDSQLPKDRFSAERLKGVDSTLKIQPAELGDSAVYLCASSPDANSPLHFGNGTRLTVT.